Listed below are T cell receptor beta chains from one sample, sequenced in a study of blood T cell repertoires in COVID-19. This table comes from immunoSEQ multiplex PCR, and its TCRdb copy is limited to in-frame clones, with some not included. The sample holds under 50,000 clones, 88% seen once. Sequencing was done on a sample of peripheral blood. These receptors all stem from a woman between 35 and 50 years old with acute or convalescent COVID-19. Both conserved end residues are part of each CDR3. The order of the fields is clone size, J gene, CDR3 length, V gene, D gene, CDR3 DNA, CDR3 protein. D genes are given only for firm matches. Only some rows state a clone size, as once, few, many or a class for expanded clones.

.,TRBJ2-3,17,TRBV5-1,TRBD2,TGCGCCAGCAGCGCCGGGACTAGCGGGGGGCTCACAGATACGCAGTATTTT,CASSAGTSGGLTDTQYF
.,TRBJ1-1,14,TRBV10-3,.,TGTGCCATCAGTGTAGGGGCGACGAACACTGAAGCTTTCTTT,CAISVGATNTEAFF
once,TRBJ1-6,15,TRBV5-1,TRBD1,TGCGCCAGCAGCAAGGGACAGGGACCTTATTCACCCCTCCACTTT,CASSKGQGPYSPLHF
.,TRBJ2-7,13,TRBV2,.,TGTGCCAGGGGGGGGCAGTCTTCCTACGAGCAGTACTTC,CARGGQSSYEQYF
.,TRBJ2-5,13,TRBV11-3,TRBD1,TGTGCCAGCAGCCGGGACAGGGAAGAGACCCAGTACTTC,CASSRDREETQYF
.,TRBJ1-4,11,TRBV29-1,.,TGCAGCGTTGATATAAGGGGAAAACTGTTTTTT,CSVDIRGKLFF
.,TRBJ2-5,14,TRBV7-6,TRBD2,TGTGCCAGCAGTCGTAGCGGGGAGCAAGAGACCCAGTACTTC,CASSRSGEQETQYF
.,TRBJ1-2,12,TRBV19,.,TGTGCCAGTAACGAGCCAGGCTATGGCTACACCTTC,CASNEPGYGYTF
.,TRBJ1-1,15,TRBV9,TRBD1,TGTGCCAGCAGCGCCCTGGGACAGACGAACACTGAAGCTTTCTTT,CASSALGQTNTEAFF
.,TRBJ2-3,16,TRBV5-1,TRBD2,TGCGCCAGCAGCTTAATAATAGCGGGAGTCCCAGATACGCAGTATTTT,CASSLIIAGVPDTQYF
.,TRBJ2-3,18,TRBV9,.,TGTGCCAGCAGCGTAGGTTTTGGGGGCAGGGACCGCACAGATACGCAGTATTTT,CASSVGFGGRDRTDTQYF
.,TRBJ2-5,17,TRBV28,TRBD2,TGTGCCACGGGACTAGCGGGGACAATAGGGAACCAAGAGACCCAGTACTTC,CATGLAGTIGNQETQYF
.,TRBJ2-1,16,TRBV3-1/TRBV3-2,.,TGTGCCAGCAGCCAAGTCCCTAGTGGGCCGGGGAATGAGCAGTTCTTC,CASSQVPSGPGNEQFF
.,TRBJ1-2,16,TRBV6-1,TRBD1,TGTGCCAGCAGTGGACCCGCAGGGGGCTCAAACTATGGCTACACCTTC,CASSGPAGGSNYGYTF
.,TRBJ1-3,15,TRBV7-2,TRBD1,TGTGCCAGCAGCTTCAGGACAGGGCACGGAAACACCATATATTTT,CASSFRTGHGNTIYF
.,TRBJ1-1,16,TRBV5-4,TRBD1,TGTGCCAGCTCCCCCCCGGGACAGCGGAGAAACACTGAAGCTTTCTTT,CASSPPGQRRNTEAFF
.,TRBJ2-7,15,TRBV6-5,TRBD1,TGTGCCAGCAGTCTCGTACAGGGGGCCGGTTACGAGCAGTACTTC,CASSLVQGAGYEQYF
.,TRBJ2-7,13,TRBV15,.,TGTGCCACCAGCAGAGATGGAGGGTACGAGCAGTACTTC,CATSRDGGYEQYF
.,TRBJ1-1,15,TRBV7-2,TRBD1,TGTGCCAGCAGCTTGGGGACAGGGCAGGGGACTGAAGCTTTCTTT,CASSLGTGQGTEAFF
.,TRBJ2-5,14,TRBV28,.,TGTGCCAGCAGTTCCGACACAAAACAAGAGACCCAGTACTTC,CASSSDTKQETQYF